This T cell receptor beta chain was identified in a study of cytomegalovirus exposure and HLA in healthy donors. PCR employed 60 Vbeta and 13 Jbeta primers. TCRdb's copy holds only in-frame clones and misses some; the assay was immunoSEQ multiplex PCR. The sample shows approximately 92,000 clones, approximately 71% of them seen only once. About this clone: What it binds is unknown.

Broader study findings: Across donors, sequencing depth was assumed by presence/absence analyses to be roughly uniform. A later analysis linked a missense DCLRE1C variant to TCR beta V- and J-gene trimming.

The clonotype was recovered from a man aged 45 to 65 in good health and CMV-seronegative. Material: PBMCs.

The CDR3 bases are TGTGCCAGCAGCGTAGGCGGGAGGCAAGACACAGATACGCAGTATTTT. Its translation: CASSVGGRQDTDTQYF. The chain joins TRBV9 to TRBJ2-3, with 8 bases aligning to TRBD2. The CDR3 contains 16 residues. V shed 0 bases, J shed 2 bases, and the junction held 5 bases outside the gene matches. Germline CDR1 and CDR2: SGDLS and YYNGEE.